What follows are 13 T cell receptor beta chains derived from one specimen sequenced in a study of cytomegalovirus exposure and HLA in healthy donors. PCR was performed using 60 Vbeta and 13 Jbeta primers. Here immunoSEQ multiplex PCR was the method, and the copy in TCRdb shows in-frame clones only, minus some. Of some 170,000 clones in the sample, roughly 80% were seen once. The sample was PBMCs. The source of these receptors is a man aged 35-49 years in good health and CMV-seronegative.

This clone showed up just once. The rearrangement joins TRBV9 to TRBJ1-1; D is perhaps TRBD1 (5 bases). The CDR3 has 14 residues. V lost 0 bases and J 4 bases, leaving 10 bases between the germline ends. Germline CDR1 is SGDLS and CDR2 is YYNGEE. The CDR3 nucleotides are TGTGCCAGCAGCGTAGCTGGAAGGGGCACTGAAGCTTTCTTT. Amino acid sequence: CASSVAGRGTEAFF.

The V call is TRBV19, the J call TRBJ2-6; D is possibly TRBD2 (5 bases). In germline, CDR1 is LNHDA, CDR2 SQIVND (reference sequence). The CDR3 spans 16 residues. The germline V and J ends were trimmed by 3 bases and 0 bases, with 9 bases remaining between them. As DNA, the CDR3 is TGTGCCAGTAGTATCGCGGGCGACTCTGGGGCCAACGTCCTGACTTTC. Its translation: CASSIAGDSGANVLTF.

The CDR3 sequence is CASRLSGGPTDTQYF. CDR3 nucleotides: TGTGCCAGCAGACTCAGCGGGGGCCCCACAGATACGCAGTATTTT. V usage is TRBV13 and J usage is TRBJ2-3, with 8 bases that match TRBD2. This CDR3 has 15 residues. Germline lookup yields CDR1 PRHDT and CDR2 FYEKMQ (reference sequence). Unmatched junction bases numbered 7, after V lost 6 bases and J lost 2 bases.

This chain links TRBV6-1 with TRBJ2-7; D is perhaps TRBD2 (5 bases). V was cut by 2 bases and J by 5 bases, with 13 bases left in between. CDR1 is MNHNS, CDR2 SASEGT, per germline. The CDR3 is 14 residues long. The CDR3: CASSERGTSDEQYF. CDR3 sequence (DNA): TGTGCCAGCAGTGAACGGGGAACATCGGACGAGCAGTACTTC.

V and J are TRBV6-6 and TRBJ2-7; 8 bases are shared with TRBD1. CDR1 and CDR2 (germline): MNHNY, SVGAGI (reference sequence). V shed 2 bases and J 7 bases; nucleotides not matched to a gene: 7. There are 14 residues in the CDR3. For the CDR3, the DNA is TGTGCCAGCAGTTACAGGACAGGGATTGGGGAGCAGTACTTC. Translating it yields CASSYRTGIGEQYF.

To note about this clone: An end of the junction differs from the germline gene, which may be a read error. Within the sample, other DNA sequences also encode this same CDR3. The CDR3 loop is CSVEGQGAFYGYTF. The DNA of the CDR3 is TGCAGCGTCGAAGGCCAGGGGGCCTTCTATGGCTACACCTTC. The chain recombines TRBV29-1 with TRBJ1-2; 8 bases align to TRBD1. This CDR3 is 14 amino acids long. CDR1 and CDR2 from the germline V gene are SQVTM and ANQGSEA.

V gene TRBV5-6 combines with J gene TRBJ2-5; 13 nucleotides align to TRBD2. CDR1 and CDR2 (germline): SGHDT, YYEEEE. This CDR3 region has 15 residues. The V and J ends lost 4 bases and 6 bases, in that order; junction bases with no gene match: 6. CDR3 protein: CASSGTSGAVKTQYF. The CDR3 region has the DNA TGTGCCAGCAGCGGGACTAGCGGGGCAGTGAAGACCCAGTACTTC.

In nucleotides, the CDR3 is TGCGCCAGCAGCCAAGAGACAGGCTACGAGCAGTACTTC. Amino acids: CASSQETGYEQYF. The rearrangement uses TRBV4-3 and TRBJ2-7, with a tentative D call TRBD1 (6 bases). V was pared by 0 bases and J by 3 bases, with 6 bases between. The length of the CDR3 is 13 residues. Germline V lookup: CDR1 LGHNA, CDR2 YSLEER.

In DNA, the CDR3 is TGTGCCAGCAGCACTCGAACAGTGTTAGCCAAAAACATTCAGTACTTC. Encoded protein: CASSTRTVLAKNIQYF. This chain connects TRBV7-8 to TRBJ2-4; no definite D call. Germline assignment: CDR1 SGHVS and CDR2 FQNEAQ. Trimming took 5 bases from V and 0 from J, leaving 14 bases between them. The CDR3 totals 16 residues.

This clone was observed a few times. This chain joins TRBV18 and TRBJ1-1; the D is unclear. Trimming took 6 bases from V and 2 from J, leaving 13 bases between them. CDR3 length: 14 residues. Germline lookup yields CDR1 KGHSH and CDR2 LQKENI. The CDR3 protein is CASSRTEGNTEAFF. CDR3 nucleotides: TGTGCCAGCTCGCGGACGGAGGGTAACACTGAAGCTTTCTTT.

The gene calls are TRBV10-3 and TRBJ1-1, with TRBD1 as a possible D gene (6 bases). The CDR3 covers 15 residues. Germline V gene data show CDR1 as ENHRY and CDR2 as SYGVKD. Trimming removed 2 bases from V and 3 bases from J, with 13 bases in between. The CDR3 spells CAISETTGPYTEAFF. Written as DNA, the CDR3 is TGTGCCATCAGTGAGACGACAGGCCCCTACACTGAAGCTTTCTTT.

In its sample, this clone was seen a few times. The CDR3 sequence: CASSQLDRMNTEAFF. The CDR3 nucleotides read TGTGCCAGCAGCCAACTGGACAGGATGAACACTGAAGCTTTCTTT. The genes are TRBV5-6 and TRBJ1-1, with TRBD1 matching over 7 bases. This CDR3 has 15 residues. Germline V gene lookup returns CDR1 SGHDT and CDR2 YYEEEE. V lost 4 bases, J lost 0 bases, and 6 bases stayed unmatched.

The chain combines TRBV7-6 with TRBJ1-3, with TRBD1 as a possible D gene (6 bases). The V and J ends lost 11 bases and 0 bases respectively, with 17 bases between them. The CDR3 covers 15 residues. The germline gives CDR1 SGHVS, CDR2 FNYEAQ. The CDR3 DNA follows: TGTGCCGTCAGCGGCAGGGGTAACTCTGGAAACACCATATATTTT. It specifies CAVSGRGNSGNTIYF.